Described below is a single TCR beta chain sequence and its context. The CDR3 is made up of 14 amino acids. The V gene lost 5 bases and the J gene lost 5 bases, with 16 bases spanning the gap. Germline CDR1 reads SGHRS; CDR2 reads YFSETQ. This sample is part of a study of control samples from healthy donors and cancer patients. Libraries were prepared by immunoSEQ multiplex PCR; TCRdb keeps only in-frame clonotypes and omits some of them. The sample records approximately 70,000 clones, 90% being singletons. The rearrangement links TRBV5-1 to TRBJ1-1; no definite D call. This sequence was found in a woman in her 50s with colorectal cancer. Sequencing was done on a sample of PBMCs. CDR3 sequence: CASSPRDPGTEAFF. As DNA, the CDR3 is TGCGCCAGCAGTCCGCGTGACCCGGGGACTGAAGCTTTCTTT.